This is a list of T cell receptor beta chains from one sample in a study of T cells after yellow fever vaccination. TCRdb itself ran the 5' RACE reads through MiXCR, one entry per CDR3 protein. The data contain approximately 580,000 distinct CDR3 sequences, 17% of them singletons. The sample consisted of PBMCs, taken about 5 days after the first yellow fever vaccination. The receptors here all came from a man aged 18 to 35 who received the YFV17D yellow fever vaccine. The CDR3 runs from the conserved cysteine through the conserved F or W.

v_call,cdr3_aa
TRBV20-1,CSARDRTGGNSPLHF
TRBV20-1,CSARDWLEQGVGETQYF
TRBV4-2,CASSQDRGQEDNQPQHF
TRBV4-2,CASSRASTGAHQNIQYF
TRBV18,CASSPPLTSQPLFNEQFF
TRBV6-1,CASSTYKGSSYEQYF
TRBV20-1,CSATVGASKGTQYF
TRBV23-1,CASARGTGNYEQYF
TRBV6-2/TRBV6-3,CASSYTLGQIGTDTQYF
TRBV7-2,CASSVDRVRAQYF
TRBV7-9,CASSPQVETQYF
TRBV7-9,CASVVGVGQLTDTQYF
TRBV4-3,CASSQDSRDGSPLHF
TRBV6-5,CASSYPNSRAYAPEAFF
TRBV3-1,CASTRIDQETQYF
TRBV5-1,CASSLDRGQASQYF
TRBV6-5,CASSYETGGAGEQYF
TRBV4-3,CASSRGHAQADTQYF
TRBV19,CASSLGAFDEQYF
TRBV2,CASRERRGNQPQHF
TRBV6-1,CASSVPGQGTDTQYF
TRBV12-3/TRBV12-4,CASSSSDGLKGLSLHF